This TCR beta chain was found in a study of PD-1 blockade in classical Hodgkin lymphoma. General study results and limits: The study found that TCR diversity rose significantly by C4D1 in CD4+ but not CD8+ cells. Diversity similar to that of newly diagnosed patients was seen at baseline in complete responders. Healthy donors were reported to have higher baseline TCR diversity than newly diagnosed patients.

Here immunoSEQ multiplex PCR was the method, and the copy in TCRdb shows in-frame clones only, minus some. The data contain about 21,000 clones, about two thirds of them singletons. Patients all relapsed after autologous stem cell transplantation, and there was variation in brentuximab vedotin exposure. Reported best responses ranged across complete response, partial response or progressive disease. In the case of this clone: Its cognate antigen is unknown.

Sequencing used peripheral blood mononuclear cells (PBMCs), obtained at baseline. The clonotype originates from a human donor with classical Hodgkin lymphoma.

DNA for the CDR3: TGCGCCAGCAGGAGACAGGGGGGTCTGAACACTGAAGCTTTCTTT. Its translation is CASRRQGGLNTEAFF. V is TRBV5-1 and J is TRBJ1-1, with 9 positions matching TRBD1. CDR1 is SGHRS, CDR2 YFSETQ, per germline. The CDR3 contains 15 residues. The V gene end was trimmed by 5 bases and the J gene end by 0 bases; junction bases not matched to a gene: 5.